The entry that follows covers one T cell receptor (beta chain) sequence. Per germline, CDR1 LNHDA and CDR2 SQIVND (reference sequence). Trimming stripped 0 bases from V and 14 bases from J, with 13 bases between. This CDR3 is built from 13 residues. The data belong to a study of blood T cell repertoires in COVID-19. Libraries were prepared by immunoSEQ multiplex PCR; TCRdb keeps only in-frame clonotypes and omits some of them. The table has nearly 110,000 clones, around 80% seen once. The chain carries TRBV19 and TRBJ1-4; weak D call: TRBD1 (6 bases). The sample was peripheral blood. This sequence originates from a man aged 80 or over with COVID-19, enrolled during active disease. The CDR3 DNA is TGTGCCAGTAGTATAGACCCCGGACAGTGGCTGTTTTTT. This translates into CASSIDPGQWLFF.